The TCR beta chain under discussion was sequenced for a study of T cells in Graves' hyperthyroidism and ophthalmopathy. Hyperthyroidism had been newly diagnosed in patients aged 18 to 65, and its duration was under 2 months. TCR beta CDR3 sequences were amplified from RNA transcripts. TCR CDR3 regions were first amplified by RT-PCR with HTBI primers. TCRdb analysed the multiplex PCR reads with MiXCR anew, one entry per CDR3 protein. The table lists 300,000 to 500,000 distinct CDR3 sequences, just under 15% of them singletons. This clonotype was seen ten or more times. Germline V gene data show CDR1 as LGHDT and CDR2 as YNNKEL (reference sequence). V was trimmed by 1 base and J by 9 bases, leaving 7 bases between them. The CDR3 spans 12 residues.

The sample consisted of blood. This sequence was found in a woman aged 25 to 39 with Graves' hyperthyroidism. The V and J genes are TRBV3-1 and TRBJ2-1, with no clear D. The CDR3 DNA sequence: TGTGCCAGCAGCCAAGTCTTTGCTGAGCAGTTCTTC. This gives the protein CASSQVFAEQFF.